This TCR beta chain derives from a study of OX40 agonist ivuxolimab in advanced cancers. Overall study context: Partial response was recorded in three patients: one hepatocellular carcinoma and two cutaneous melanoma cases. General study findings and limits: Clonal expansion was seen in CD4+ and CD8+ blood T cells by week 6 at 0.1 to 3.0 mg/kg. CD4+ T cells averaged fewer expanded clones than CD8+ T cells.

A remark on this clone: Its antigen is still unknown.

Losses at the gene ends were 2 bases for V and 5 bases for J; bases not matched to a gene: 14. This CDR3 spans 18 amino acids. Per germline, CDR1 MNHNS and CDR2 SASEGT. Autoimmune disease history or systemic immunosuppression excluded patients. The method was immunoSEQ multiplex PCR; TCRdb's version includes in-frame clones alone and lacks a portion of them. The repertoire has under 100,000 clones, roughly 90% of them found once; the top ten carry over 0.6%. Sequencing was performed on CD4+ or CD8+ T cells sorted from blood, taken in a trial of the OX40 agonist ivuxolimab. The clonotype was recovered from an adult with an advanced solid tumor such as melanoma, head and neck, liver or kidney cancer. The gene calls are TRBV6-1 and TRBJ2-3; TRBD1 matches 9 bases. For the CDR3, the DNA is TGTGCCAGCAGTGAAACCCACCCCCGAACAGGGGGCAAAGATACGCAGTATTTT. This sequence encodes CASSETHPRTGGKDTQYF.